The 27 T cell receptor beta chains in this list originate from one sample, sequenced in a study of cytomegalovirus exposure and HLA in healthy donors (dated by TCRdb to between 2016 and 2019). Library preparation employed the immunoSEQ multiplex PCR assay. For the multiplex PCR, a mixture combining 60 forward primers for TCR Vbeta segments and 13 reverse primers for TCR Jbeta segments was used. TCRdb's version of the immuneACCESS table is confined to in-frame rearrangements and falls short of the full clone set. An unresolved V gene accounts for under half of the shortfall where checked; the remainder is of unknown origin. A total of around 99,000 clones appear in this sample, more than 65% of them only once. The top ten clonotypes cover 2% to 2.5% of the sample. Material for sequencing was PBMCs. The source is a man aged 25-45 years in good health and CMV-seronegative.

The rearrangement joins TRBV28 to TRBJ1-2, with TRBD1 matching over 7 bases. Per the germline V gene, CDR1 is MDHEN and CDR2 is SYDVKM. V shed 5 bases and J 8 bases; nucleotides not matched to a gene: 5. The CDR3 has 12 amino acids. The chain's CDR3 is CASSQTGAGYTF. The CDR3 nucleotides are TGTGCCAGCAGTCAAACAGGGGCGGGCTACACCTTC.

This rearrangement joins TRBV29-1 to TRBJ2-3; TRBD1 might be the D (6 bases). Trimming left V 2 bases short and J 2 bases short, with 17 bases between. This CDR3 is built from 16 residues. Germline V gives CDR1 SQVTM, CDR2 ANQGSEA. CDR3 bases: TGCAGCGTTGAAATTCCGGGACACCTCTACACAGATACGCAGTATTTT. Protein sequence: CSVEIPGHLYTDTQYF.

Only a few counts were recorded for this clone. V usage is TRBV6-1 and J usage is TRBJ2-7; D gene ambiguous. CDR1 is MNHNS, CDR2 SASEGT, per germline. Trimming removed 0 bases at V and 4 bases at J, with 7 bases between. The CDR3 has 13 amino acids. The CDR3 DNA follows: TGTGCCAGCAGTGAAGCGAGGCAGTACGAGCAGTACTTC. Protein: CASSEARQYEQYF.

This clone was counted between two and nine times. This sequence joins TRBV12-5 and TRBJ1-1; D remains ambiguous. The V end was cut by 3 bases, the J end by 5 bases, with 10 bases between. Germline assignment: CDR1 LGHNT and CDR2 FRNRAP. The CDR3 extends over 13 amino acids. The chain's CDR3 is CASGFNHRTEAFF. CDR3 sequence (DNA): TGTGCTAGTGGTTTTAATCACCGGACTGAAGCTTTCTTT.

The genes are TRBV6-1 and TRBJ1-1, with D possibly being TRBD1 (5 bases). Trimming shortened V by 5 bases and J by 6 bases, and 10 bases separated the two germline ends. The CDR3 consists of 12 residues. Per germline, CDR1 MNHNS and CDR2 SASEGT. DNA of the CDR3: TGTGCCAGCAGTCCTACAGGTGCTGAAGCTTTCTTT. This translates into CASSPTGAEAFF.

The CDR3 DNA is TGTGCCAGCAGCTTATACGGTTTCGGGGAGCTGTTTTTT. Translated, it gives CASSLYGFGELFF. The chain couples TRBV7-6 to TRBJ2-2, with D hard to call. This CDR3 is built from 13 residues. The V end lost 2 bases, the J end lost 7 bases, and 8 bases lay between the germline ends. Germline CDR1 SGHVS, CDR2 FNYEAQ.

This clone was detected once. The V gene is TRBV4-1, the J gene TRBJ1-5, with TRBD1 as a possible D gene (6 bases). This CDR3 has 16 residues. With 2 bases removed from V and 0 bases from J, the gap between germline ends came to 11 bases. Germline CDR1 is MGHRA and CDR2 is YSYEKL. The CDR3 loop is CASSQMGTYSNQPQHF. Written as DNA, the CDR3 is TGCGCCAGCAGCCAAATGGGGACATATAGCAATCAGCCCCAGCATTTT.

The chain employs TRBV10-2 and TRBJ2-5; TRBD1 agrees at 10 bases. V lost 7 bases to trimming and J lost 5 bases; unmatched junction nucleotides: 4. CDR3 length: 13 residues. CDR1 and CDR2 from the germline V gene are WSHSY and SAAADI. The CDR3, as DNA: TGCGCCAGCAAGGGGACAGGGGCTGAGACCCAGTACTTC. Its translation: CASKGTGAETQYF.

This chain uses TRBV19 with TRBJ1-2; 7 nucleotides align to TRBD1. The CDR3 consists of 10 residues. V lost 11 bases, J lost 4 bases, and 1 base stayed unmatched. CDR1 LNHDA and CDR2 SQIVND come from the germline V gene (reference sequence). CDR3 protein: CAGTVYGYTF. The CDR3, as DNA: TGTGCCGGGACAGTCTATGGCTACACCTTC.

The chain uses TRBV11-2 and TRBJ2-3; possible D gene TRBD2, 6 bases. The CDR3 sequence is 14 residues long. CDR1 and CDR2 (germline): SGHAT, FQNNGV. V lost 6 bases and J lost 1, with 11 bases in between. In DNA, the CDR3 is TGTGCCAGCAGACATAGCGGTCGCACAGATACGCAGTATTTT. This codes for CASRHSGRTDTQYF.

This clone showed up just once. The CDR3 region is CASSDNSGGSTDTQYF. Here the CDR3 DNA reads TGTGCCAGCAGTGACAATAGCGGGGGTAGCACAGATACGCAGTATTTT. The genes are TRBV6-4 and TRBJ2-3, with 9 bases identical to TRBD2. The germline CDR1 and CDR2 sequences are MRHNA and SNTAGT. V shed 2 bases and J 0 bases; nucleotides not matched to a gene: 3. CDR3 length: 16 residues.

This clone was seen a single time. The chain carries TRBV5-4 and TRBJ1-4; 8 nucleotides align to TRBD1. The CDR3 contains 14 residues. V was clipped by 3 bases and J by 10 bases; unmatched bases: 8. Germline V gives CDR1 SGHNT, CDR2 YYREEE (reference sequence). The CDR3 sequence is CASSSMTGAGKLFF. The CDR3 bases are TGTGCCAGCAGCTCTATGACAGGGGCGGGAAAACTGTTTTTT.

This clone turned up a few times. This chain connects TRBV18 to TRBJ2-3; a possible D gene is TRBD2 (5 bases). The length of the CDR3 is 14 residues. With 5 bases removed from V and 5 bases from J, the gap between germline ends came to 14 bases. Germline loops: CDR1 KGHSH, CDR2 LQKENI. The CDR3 DNA sequence: TGTGCCAGCTCATCGGCGACGGGAAGAGATACGCAGTATTTT. This codes for CASSSATGRDTQYF.

The chain is built from TRBV30 and TRBJ1-2; TRBD1 aligns across 9 bases. The CDR3 loop spans 15 amino acids. Germline loops: CDR1 GTSNPN, CDR2 SVGIG (reference sequence). Unmatched junction bases numbered 11, after V lost 1 base and J lost 8 bases. The CDR3 is CAWSADLGTGKGYTF. The CDR3 DNA is TGTGCCTGGAGTGCCGACCTGGGGACAGGGAAAGGCTACACCTTC.

The chain carries TRBV7-2 and TRBJ2-1; the D gene is possibly TRBD2 (5 bases). CDR3 length: 13 residues. CDR1 and CDR2 from the germline V gene are SGHTA and FQGNSA. The V end was cut by 4 bases, the J end by 9 bases, with 13 bases between. The CDR3 DNA is TGTGCCAGCAGCTACGGCGGGCTGAGTGAGCAGTTCTTC. This sequence encodes CASSYGGLSEQFF.

The chain carries TRBV6-1 and TRBJ1-5; a weak D match, TRBD1 (6 bases). In germline, CDR1 is MNHNS, CDR2 SASEGT. Trimming removed 1 base at V and 2 bases at J, with 6 bases between. The CDR3 has 14 residues. As DNA, the CDR3 is TGTGCCAGCAGTGAAGGGACAGGCAATCAGCCCCAGCATTTT. It codes for CASSEGTGNQPQHF.

The V and J genes are TRBV18 and TRBJ2-1; 7 bases fit TRBD1. CDR3 length equals 13 residues. Germline loops: CDR1 KGHSH, CDR2 LQKENI. The V gene end was trimmed by 3 bases and the J gene end by 4 bases; junction bases not matched to a gene: 0. CDR3 nucleotides: TGTGCCAGCTCACCGACAGGGTACAATGAGCAGTTCTTC. This codes for CASSPTGYNEQFF.

The chain couples TRBV6-1 to TRBJ1-5; weak D call: TRBD1 (6 bases). The CDR3 contains 15 residues. Germline CDR1 MNHNS, CDR2 SASEGT. Between the trimmed V and J ends, which lost 6 bases and 4 bases, there was a span of 16 bases. The CDR3 sequence is CASSTTRGLNQPQHF. The CDR3 DNA sequence: TGTGCCAGCAGCACAACCAGGGGTCTGAATCAGCCCCAGCATTTT.

The table lists this clone with a count of one. The junction shows a germline mismatch at one end, possibly a read error. The chain uses TRBV7-7 and TRBJ2-5, with 8 bases lining up with TRBD1. The CDR3 has 15 residues. Germline V lookup: CDR1 SSHAT, CDR2 FNYEAQ (reference sequence). DNA of the CDR3: TGTGCTAGCAGCCTAACCCACGGACAGGGTAGTACCCAGTACTTC. Its protein product is CASSLTHGQGSTQYF.

The genes are TRBV30 and TRBJ1-4; 7 positions agree with TRBD1. V was pared by 6 bases and J by 3 bases, with 10 bases of the junction left unmatched. CDR1 GTSNPN and CDR2 SVGIG come from the germline V gene (reference sequence). The CDR3 consists of 15 residues. The CDR3 nucleotides are TGTGCCTGCCAAAGACCGGGACAGCCTAATGAAAAACTGTTTTTT. Translated: CACQRPGQPNEKLFF.

In its sample, this clone was seen once. CDR3 in amino acids: CASPPRSGAYNEQFF. CDR3 coding DNA: TGTGCCAGCCCTCCTAGGAGCGGGGCTTACAATGAGCAGTTCTTC. The gene calls are TRBV28 and TRBJ2-1; 7 nucleotides match TRBD2. The CDR3 has 15 residues. Germline assignment: CDR1 MDHEN and CDR2 SYDVKM. V lost 8 bases to trimming and J lost 4 bases; unmatched junction nucleotides: 11. Supplemented by reference TRBV28 and TRBJ2-1, the full variable domain reads DVKVTQSSRYLVKRTGEKVFLECVQDMDHENMFWYRQDPGLGLRLIYFSYDVKMKEKGDIPEGYSVSREKKERFSLILESASTNQTSMYLCASPPRSGAYNEQFFGPGTRLTVL.

This sequence joins TRBV29-1 and TRBJ1-1, with 8 positions matching TRBD1. CDR3 length equals 13 residues. CDR1 and CDR2 (germline): SQVTM, ANQGSEA. J was trimmed by 1 base and V by 5 bases; bases with no gene match: 3. CDR3 loop: CSVLTGGNTEAFF. CDR3 DNA: TGCAGCGTTTTAACAGGGGGGAACACTGAAGCTTTCTTT.

J is TRBJ2-5 and V is TRBV5-4, with 14 bases fitting TRBD2. Per the germline V gene, CDR1 is SGHNT and CDR2 is YYREEE (reference sequence). V shed 2 bases, J shed 5 bases, and the junction held 5 bases outside the gene matches. The CDR3 spans 16 residues. CDR3 in amino acids: CASSFGLAGGRETQYF. CDR3 nucleotides: TGTGCCAGCAGCTTCGGACTAGCGGGGGGTCGGGAGACCCAGTACTTC.

This chain connects TRBV19 to TRBJ2-2; possible D gene TRBD2, 6 bases. The V gene lost 3 bases and the J gene lost 7 bases, with 9 bases spanning the gap. This CDR3 has 13 amino acids. CDR1 is LNHDA and CDR2 is SQIVND in the germline V gene (reference sequence). CDR3 coding DNA: TGTGCCAGTAGTATGATGGGGGGCGGGGAGCTGTTTTTT. Translation gives CASSMMGGGELFF.

The gene calls are TRBV2 and TRBJ2-3, with TRBD2 identical over 10 bases. From germline, CDR1 is SNHLY and CDR2 FYNNEI. V gave up 6 bases and J gave up 3 bases; unmatched junction bases: 9. The CDR3 spans 16 residues. CDR3 residues: CASSTPSGSITDTQYF. CDR3 coding DNA: TGTGCCAGCAGCACCCCTAGCGGGAGCATTACAGATACGCAGTATTTT. The variable domain in full, with the rest retrieved from reference TRBV2 and TRBJ2-3, is EPEVTQTPSHQVTQMGQEVILRCVPISNHLYFYWYRQILGQKVEFLVSFYNNEISEKSEIFDDQFSVERPDGSNFTLKIRSTKLEDSAMYFCASSTPSGSITDTQYFGPGTRLTVL.

This chain links TRBV27 with TRBJ1-6; 7 bases match TRBD1. The CDR3 covers 14 residues. Looked up from germline, CDR1 is MNHEY and CDR2 is SMNVEV (reference sequence). The ends lost 6 bases at V and 9 bases at J; junction bases unmatched: 8. The CDR3 region is CASRPGGSGSPLHF. As DNA, the CDR3 is TGTGCCAGCAGGCCAGGGGGGTCAGGTTCACCCCTCCACTTT.

A single count supports this clone. V is TRBV9 and J is TRBJ1-6, with a weak D call TRBD1 (6 bases). This CDR3 has 14 residues. V shed 5 bases and J shed 10 bases, with 16 bases lying between them. Looked up from germline, CDR1 is SGDLS and CDR2 is YYNGEE. CDR3 nucleotide sequence: TGTGCCAGCAGTATCACAGGGATTGGGTCACCCCTCCACTTT. It encodes CASSITGIGSPLHF.